Shown below are 21 T cell receptor beta chains from a single sample sequenced in a study of early T cells in non-severe SARS-CoV-2 infection. Each CDR3 protein gets one entry after TCRdb re-called the 5' RACE reads with MiXCR. The sample yields over 45,000 distinct CDR3 sequences, approximately 6.3% seen once. Specimen: whole blood, collected at baseline. Receptor source: an adult who was a healthcare worker with PCR-confirmed SARS-CoV-2 infection or an uninfected control (not recorded which).

In this sample, this clonotype turned up many times. J is TRBJ1-5 and V is TRBV30, with D possibly being TRBD1 (5 bases). Germline values: CDR1 GTSNPN, CDR2 SVGIG (reference sequence). The V end was cut by 0 bases, the J end by 7 bases, with 13 bases between. The CDR3 consists of 14 residues. The CDR3 sequence: CAWSVWGVEQPQHF. In DNA, the CDR3 is TGTGCCTGGAGTGTATGGGGGGTGGAACAGCCCCAGCATTTT.

In this sample, this clonotype turned up many times. V is TRBV4-2 and J is TRBJ2-1; TRBD2 agrees at 10 bases. Trimming took 1 base from V and 10 from J; bases not matched to a gene: 4. This CDR3 spans 14 amino acids. Germline V gene lookup returns CDR1 LGHNA and CDR2 YNFKEQ. CDR3 in DNA: TGTGCCAGCAGCCAAGGACTAGCGGGCAGAGAGCAGTTCTTC. The encoded protein is CASSQGLAGREQFF.

This clonotype was detected ten times or more. The chain combines TRBV5-1 with TRBJ2-3; D gene uncertain. The CDR3 has 13 residues. Trimming left V 0 bases short and J 4 bases short, with 6 bases between. Germline lookup yields CDR1 SGHRS and CDR2 YFSETQ. The CDR3 DNA reads as TGCGCCAGCAGCTTGGCCTCGCCAGATACGCAGTATTTT. This sequence encodes CASSLASPDTQYF.

This clonotype was picked up many times. Mismatch with germline at one junction end may stem from a read error. This rearrangement joins TRBV4-3 to TRBJ1-3; D call uncertain. Per the germline V gene, CDR1 is LGHNA and CDR2 is YSLEER. This CDR3 comprises 19 residues. The CDR3 protein is CASSSRPDLGLSSENTIYF. Here the CDR3 DNA reads TGCGCCAGCAGTAGTCGCCCCGATCTGGGCTTAAGCTCTGAAAACACCATATATTTT.

This clonotype was seen a few times. Mismatch with germline at one junction end may stem from a read error. The CDR3 is CASSLNRAGATGELFF. The CDR3 region has the DNA TGTGCTAGCAGCTTAAACCGGGCTGGGGCCACCGGGGAGCTGTTTTTT. The chain carries TRBV7-7 and TRBJ2-2; TRBD1 is a possible D gene (5 bases). CDR1 SSHAT and CDR2 FNYEAQ come from the germline V gene (reference sequence). This CDR3 is built from 16 residues.

In this sample, this clonotype turned up many times. An end of the junction does not agree with germline; a read error may underlie this. The genes are TRBV7-2 and TRBJ2-7; the D gene is possibly TRBD2 (6 bases). Germline V lookup: CDR1 SGHTA, CDR2 FQGNSA. The CDR3 covers 16 residues. CDR3 bases: TGTGCCAGCAGCTTAGACGGCGGGGCAACTTCGTACGAACAGTACTTC. This translates into CASSLDGGATSYEQYF. The whole variable domain, remainder taken from reference TRBV7-2 and TRBJ2-7, is GAGVSQSPSNKVTEKGKDVELRCDPISGHTALYWYRQSLGQGLEFLIYFQGNSAPDKSGLPSDRFSAERTGGSVSTLTIQRTQQEDSAVYLCASSLDGGATSYEQYFGPGTRLTVT.

This clonotype was seen at least ten times. The chain uses TRBV20-1 and TRBJ2-1; no clear D gene. CDR3 length: 12 residues. CDR1 is DFQATT, CDR2 SNEGSKA, per germline (reference sequence). Trimming stripped 2 bases from V and 9 bases from J, with 11 bases between. The CDR3 loop reads CSARSLVTEQFF. DNA for the CDR3: TGCAGTGCTAGATCGCTTGTAACTGAGCAGTTCTTC.

This clonotype was detected a few times. V is TRBV11-1 and J is TRBJ2-3, with D perhaps TRBD1 (6 bases). Germline CDR1 reads SGHAT; CDR2 reads FQDESV (reference sequence). This CDR3 region has 14 residues. Trimming removed 5 bases from V and 3 bases from J, with 12 bases in between. CDR3 region: CASSQRQETDTQYF. CDR3 bases: TGTGCCAGCAGCCAGAGACAGGAGACAGATACGCAGTATTTT.

The J gene is TRBJ2-1, the V gene TRBV27; no firm D call. The germline V and J ends were trimmed by 3 bases and 2 bases, with 11 bases remaining between them. In germline, CDR1 is MNHEY, CDR2 SMNVEV (reference sequence). This CDR3 contains 15 residues. CDR3 loop: CASSLVALTYNEQFF. The CDR3 DNA reads as TGTGCCAGCAGTTTGGTGGCCCTCACCTACAATGAGCAGTTCTTC.

This clonotype was recorded at least ten times. The chain carries TRBV20-1 and TRBJ1-2; D gene uncertain. The CDR3 consists of 12 residues. Germline values: CDR1 DFQATT, CDR2 SNEGSKA (reference sequence). V dropped 7 bases and J dropped 1 base, with 10 bases sitting between them. CDR3 nucleotides: TGCAGTGTTAGCGGTTTTAACTATGGCTACACCTTC. This sequence encodes CSVSGFNYGYTF.

This clonotype has a handful of counts. V gene TRBV12-3 or TRBV12-4 combines with J gene TRBJ1-1; perhaps TRBD1 as D (5 bases). V dropped 5 bases and J dropped 6 bases, with 19 bases sitting between them. CDR3 length: 15 residues. Here the CDR3 DNA reads TGTGCCAGCAGTGACCACCTCGGGGGACGGGCTGAAGCTTTCTTT. Translating it yields CASSDHLGGRAEAFF.

This clonotype has a count of ten or more. The V and J genes are TRBV4-3 and TRBJ1-1; D is ambiguous. Per the germline V gene, CDR1 is LGHNA and CDR2 is YSLEER. V lost 0 bases and J lost 10, with 12 bases in between. The CDR3 is 13 amino acids. The CDR3 DNA reads TGCGCCAGCAGCCAAGATACATTAACAGCAGCTTTCTTT. Its translation: CASSQDTLTAAFF.

The gene calls are TRBV20-1 and TRBJ1-4, with D maybe TRBD1 (5 bases). Germline CDR1 reads DFQATT; CDR2 reads SNEGSKA (reference sequence). This CDR3 has 17 amino acids. Trimming took off 0 bases at V and 2 bases at J, with 16 bases between the two ends. CDR3 loop: CSARDVGREVTNEKLFF. CDR3 sequence (DNA): TGCAGTGCTAGAGATGTAGGCAGGGAGGTCACTAATGAAAAACTGTTTTTT.

This chain links TRBV7-9 with TRBJ2-7; the match to TRBD1 covers 7 bases. CDR3 length equals 15 residues. V was clipped by 5 bases and J by 5 bases; unmatched bases: 12. Germline lookup yields CDR1 SEHNR and CDR2 FQNEAQ (reference sequence). As DNA, the CDR3 is TGTGCCAGCAGCCAGAGTCACAGGGGTGAGGACGAGCAGTACTTC. It yields the protein CASSQSHRGEDEQYF. The variable domain in full, completed from reference TRBV7-9 and TRBJ2-7, reads DTGVSQNPRHKITKRGQNVTFRCDPISEHNRLYWYRQTLGQGPEFLTYFQNEAQLEKSRLLSDRFSAERPKGSFSTLEIQRTEQGDSAMYLCASSQSHRGEDEQYFGPGTRLTVT.

The table lists this clonotype with many counts. The chain joins TRBV29-1 to TRBJ2-1; 8 bases match TRBD2. Per the germline V gene, CDR1 is SQVTM and CDR2 is ANQGSEA. CDR3 length: 15 residues. Trimming removed 2 bases from V and 3 bases from J; junction bases left unmatched: 6. The chain's CDR3 is CSVEYRGGFYNEQFF. DNA of the CDR3: TGCAGCGTTGAATACCGGGGGGGTTTCTACAATGAGCAGTTCTTC.

In this sample, this clonotype turned up a few times. J is TRBJ2-3 and V is TRBV4-2; D is undetermined. Germline V gene sequence: CDR1 LGHNA, CDR2 YNFKEQ. V lost 1 base, J lost 4 bases, and 9 bases lay in between. The CDR3 runs to 14 residues. In nucleotides, the CDR3 is TGTGCCAGCAGCCAAGCGGGCCAAGCAGATACGCAGTATTTT. Translating gives CASSQAGQADTQYF.

Ten or more counts support this clonotype. The chain has TRBV20-1 and TRBJ1-5, with 7 bases identical to TRBD1. CDR3 length: 12 residues. V shed 8 bases, J shed 7 bases, and the junction held 8 bases outside the gene matches. The V gene's germline CDR1 is DFQATT and CDR2 SNEGSKA (reference sequence). Written as DNA, the CDR3 is TGCAGTACCGACAGGGCCGGGCAGCCCCAGCATTTT. This encodes CSTDRAGQPQHF.

The chain is built from TRBV4-2 and TRBJ2-7; TRBD2 is a possible D gene (6 bases). Between the trimmed V and J ends, which lost 5 bases and 0 bases, there was a span of 11 bases. Germline V CDR1 and CDR2: LGHNA, YNFKEQ. CDR3 size: 14 residues. The CDR3 sequence is CASSSDGSSYEQYF. In DNA form, the CDR3 reads TGTGCCAGCAGCTCGGACGGGAGCTCCTACGAGCAGTACTTC.

This clonotype was detected many times. The chain employs TRBV29-1 and TRBJ1-1, with TRBD1 matching 8 bases. Germline V gene data show CDR1 as SQVTM and CDR2 as ANQGSEA. Unmatched junction bases numbered 10, after V lost 0 bases and J lost 7 bases. The CDR3 is 15 amino acids. CDR3 loop: CSVEDPQGARGEAFF. In nucleotides, the CDR3 is TGCAGCGTTGAAGATCCCCAGGGGGCGCGTGGTGAAGCTTTCTTT.

This clonotype was detected many times. The chain couples TRBV18 to TRBJ2-7, with 8 nucleotides matching TRBD1. The CDR3 covers 16 residues. V shed 0 bases, J shed 4 bases, and the junction held 8 bases outside the gene matches. Looked up from germline, CDR1 is KGHSH and CDR2 is LQKENI. This chain's CDR3 is CASSPPGTRQGYEQYF. CDR3 DNA: TGTGCCAGCTCACCACCGGGTACAAGACAGGGGTACGAGCAGTACTTC.

This clonotype was seen ten or more times. The chain uses TRBV29-1 and TRBJ1-5; TRBD1 is a possible D gene (5 bases). Germline loops: CDR1 SQVTM, CDR2 ANQGSEA. V was shortened by 3 bases and J by 0 bases, with 12 bases between the two germline ends. The CDR3 is made up of 15 amino acids. Written as DNA, the CDR3 is TGCAGCGTTGATTCGGGGACTTATAGCAATCAGCCCCAGCATTTT. This encodes CSVDSGTYSNQPQHF.